Described below is a single TCR beta chain sequence and its context. Clones were read by immunoSEQ multiplex PCR, and TCRdb kept only the in-frame ones, dropping some. The sample has about 180,000 clones, around nine tenths seen once. Trimming took 3 bases from V and 4 from J, leaving 15 bases between them. The CDR3 loop spans 14 amino acids. Germline V gene data show CDR1 as SQVTM and CDR2 as ANQGSEA. This entry comes from a study of control samples from healthy donors and cancer patients. The TCR sequence derives from a young man in good health. The chain joins TRBV29-1 to TRBJ1-1; tentatively, D is TRBD1 (6 bases). The sample consisted of blood. CDR3 in DNA: TGCAGCGTTGAGGGGGGCCAGGGTGGCACTGAAGCTTTCTTT. Translated, it gives CSVEGGQGGTEAFF.